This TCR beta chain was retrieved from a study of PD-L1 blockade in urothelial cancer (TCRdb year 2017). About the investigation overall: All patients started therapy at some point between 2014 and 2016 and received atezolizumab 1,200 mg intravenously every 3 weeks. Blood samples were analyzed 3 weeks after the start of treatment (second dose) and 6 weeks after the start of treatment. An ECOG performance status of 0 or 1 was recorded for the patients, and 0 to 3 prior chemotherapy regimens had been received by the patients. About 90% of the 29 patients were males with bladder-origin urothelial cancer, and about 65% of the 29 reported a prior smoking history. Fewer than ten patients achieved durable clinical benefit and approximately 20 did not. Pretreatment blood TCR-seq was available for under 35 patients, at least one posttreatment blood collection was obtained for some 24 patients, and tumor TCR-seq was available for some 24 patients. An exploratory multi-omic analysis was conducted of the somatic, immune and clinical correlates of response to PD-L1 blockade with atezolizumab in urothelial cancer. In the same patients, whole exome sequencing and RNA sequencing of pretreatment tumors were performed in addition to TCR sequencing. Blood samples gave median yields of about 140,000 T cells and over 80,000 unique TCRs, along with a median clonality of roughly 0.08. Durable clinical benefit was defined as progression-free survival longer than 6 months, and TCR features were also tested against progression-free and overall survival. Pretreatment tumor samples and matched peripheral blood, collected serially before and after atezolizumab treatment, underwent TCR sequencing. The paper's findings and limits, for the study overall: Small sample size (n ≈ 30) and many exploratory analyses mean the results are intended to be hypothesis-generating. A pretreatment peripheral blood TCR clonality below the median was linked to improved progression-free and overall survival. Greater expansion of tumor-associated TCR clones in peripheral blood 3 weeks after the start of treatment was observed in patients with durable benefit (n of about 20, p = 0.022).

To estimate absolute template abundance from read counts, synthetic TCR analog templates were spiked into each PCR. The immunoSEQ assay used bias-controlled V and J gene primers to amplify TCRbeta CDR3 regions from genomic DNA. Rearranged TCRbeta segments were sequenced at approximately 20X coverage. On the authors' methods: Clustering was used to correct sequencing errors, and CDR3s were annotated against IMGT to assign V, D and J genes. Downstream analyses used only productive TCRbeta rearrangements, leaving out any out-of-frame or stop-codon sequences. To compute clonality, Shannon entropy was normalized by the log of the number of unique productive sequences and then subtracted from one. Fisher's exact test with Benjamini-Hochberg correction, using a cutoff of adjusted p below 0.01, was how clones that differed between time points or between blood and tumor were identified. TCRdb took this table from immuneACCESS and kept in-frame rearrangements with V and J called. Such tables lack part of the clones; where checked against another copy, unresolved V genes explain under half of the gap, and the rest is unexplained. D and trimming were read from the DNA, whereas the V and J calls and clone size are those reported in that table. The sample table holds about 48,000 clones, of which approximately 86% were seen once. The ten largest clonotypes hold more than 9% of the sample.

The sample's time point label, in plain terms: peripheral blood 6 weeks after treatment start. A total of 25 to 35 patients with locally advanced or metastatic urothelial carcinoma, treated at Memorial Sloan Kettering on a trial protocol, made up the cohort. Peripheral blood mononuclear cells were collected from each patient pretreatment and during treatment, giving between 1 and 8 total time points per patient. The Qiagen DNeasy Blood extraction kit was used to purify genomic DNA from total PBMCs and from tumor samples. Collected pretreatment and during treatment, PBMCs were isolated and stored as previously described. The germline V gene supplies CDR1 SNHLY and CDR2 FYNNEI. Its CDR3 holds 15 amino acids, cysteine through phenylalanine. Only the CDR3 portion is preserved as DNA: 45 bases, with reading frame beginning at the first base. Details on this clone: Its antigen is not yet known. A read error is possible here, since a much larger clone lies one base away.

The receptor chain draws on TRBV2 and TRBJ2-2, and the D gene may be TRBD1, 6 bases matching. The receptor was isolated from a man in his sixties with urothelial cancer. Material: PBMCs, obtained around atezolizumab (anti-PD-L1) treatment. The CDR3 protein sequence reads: CASSGSDSATGKLFF. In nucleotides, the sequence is TGTGCCAGCAGTGGATCGGACAGTGCTACCGGGAAGCTGTTTTTT.